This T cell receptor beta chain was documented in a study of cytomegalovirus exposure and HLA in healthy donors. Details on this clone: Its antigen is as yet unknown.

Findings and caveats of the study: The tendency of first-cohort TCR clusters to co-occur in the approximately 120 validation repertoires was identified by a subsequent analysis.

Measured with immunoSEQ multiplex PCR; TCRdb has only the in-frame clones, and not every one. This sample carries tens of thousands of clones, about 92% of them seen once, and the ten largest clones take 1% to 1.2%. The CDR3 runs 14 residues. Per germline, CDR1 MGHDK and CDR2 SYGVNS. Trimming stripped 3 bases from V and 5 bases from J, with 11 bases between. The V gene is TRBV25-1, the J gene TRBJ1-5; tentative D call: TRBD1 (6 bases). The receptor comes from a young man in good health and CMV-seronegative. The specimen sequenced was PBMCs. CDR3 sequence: CASSDRGAHQPQHF. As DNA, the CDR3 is TGTGCCAGCAGTGACCGGGGGGCACATCAGCCCCAGCATTTT.